A single sample gave rise to the 12 T cell receptor beta chains below, sequenced in a study of blood T cell repertoires in COVID-19. Clones were read by immunoSEQ multiplex PCR, and TCRdb kept only the in-frame ones, dropping some. The sample shows about 410,000 clones, about 89% of them seen only once. Sequencing was performed on peripheral blood. The receptors derive from a woman aged 40 to 49 with COVID-19, enrolled during active disease.

This clone was detected only a few times. The chain employs TRBV6-6 and TRBJ2-7; 7 bases align to TRBD1. CDR3 length: 16 residues. J gave up 7 bases and V 6 bases, and 18 bases lay outside the gene matches. Germline V gene data show CDR1 as MNHNY and CDR2 as SVGAGI (reference sequence). CDR3 DNA: TGTGCCAGCAGCTATTACCCTCACCGACAGGGTGAAGAGCAGTACTTC. Translating it yields CASSYYPHRQGEEQYF.

The chain employs TRBV18 and TRBJ2-7; 7 nucleotides line up with TRBD2. Unmatched junction bases numbered 9, after V lost 2 bases and J lost 5 bases. The CDR3 length is 15 residues. Germline V gene data show CDR1 as KGHSH and CDR2 as LQKENI. CDR3 protein: CASSPVGRGPHEQYF. The CDR3 DNA is TGTGCCAGCTCACCAGTTGGGAGGGGACCCCACGAGCAGTACTTC.

V gene TRBV6-5 combines with J gene TRBJ1-2; 9 bases align to TRBD1. The CDR3 runs 13 residues. The germline V gene has CDR1 MNHEY and CDR2 SVGAGI. V shed 6 bases and J 8 bases; nucleotides not matched to a gene: 7. The CDR3 protein is CASSRGQGRGYTF. CDR3 nucleotide sequence: TGTGCCAGCAGCCGGGGACAGGGTCGCGGCTACACCTTC.

This clone was seen once. This rearrangement joins TRBV14 to TRBJ2-3; the D gene is possibly TRBD2 (5 bases). V shed 3 bases and J shed 0 bases, with 10 bases lying between them. The CDR3 has 15 residues. The germline V gene has CDR1 SGHDN and CDR2 FVKESK. CDR3 amino acids: CASSHPGVSTDTQYF. The CDR3, as DNA: TGTGCCAGCAGCCACCCCGGGGTTAGCACAGATACGCAGTATTTT.

Turning to this clone: The junction departs from germline at one end; a sequencing error may be responsible. The chain carries TRBV6-5 and TRBJ2-7, with D perhaps matching TRBD2 (7 bases). The CDR3 extends over 12 amino acids. Germline V lookup: CDR1 MNHEY, CDR2 SVGAGI. The CDR3 DNA sequence: TGTGCCAGCAGTTACTCAGGGGGGGAGAGTCACTTC. It yields the protein CASSYSGGESHF.

The chain has TRBV9 and TRBJ1-2; TRBD1 aligns across 8 bases. CDR1 is SGDLS, CDR2 YYNGEE, per germline. The CDR3 contains 14 residues. Trimming removed 3 bases from V and 4 bases from J; junction bases left unmatched: 5. The chain's CDR3 is CASSERDRLYGYTF. The CDR3 DNA follows: TGTGCCAGCAGCGAGAGGGACAGGCTCTATGGCTACACCTTC. Combining the CDR3 with reference TRBV9 and TRBJ1-2 gives the whole variable domain DSGVTQTPKHLITATGQRVTLRCSPRSGDLSVYWYQQSLDQGLQFLIQYYNGEERAKGNILERFSAQQFPDLHSELNLSSLELGDSALYFCASSERDRLYGYTFGSGTRLTVV.

For this clone: The same CDR3 also results from other DNA sequences found in this sample. V is TRBV18 and J is TRBJ1-1; a possible D gene is TRBD1 (6 bases). The CDR3 contains 13 residues. Germline V CDR1 and CDR2: KGHSH, LQKENI. Trimming removed 6 bases at V and 2 bases at J, with 10 bases between. The CDR3: CASSLQGNTEAFF. CDR3 DNA: TGTGCCAGCTCCCTACAGGGTAACACTGAAGCTTTCTTT.

The V call is TRBV27, the J call TRBJ1-5; D gene unclear. V was clipped by 2 bases and J by 0 bases, with 14 bases between them. The germline V gene has CDR1 MNHEY and CDR2 SMNVEV (reference sequence). CDR3 length: 17 residues. The CDR3 here is CASSLRYEGNSNQPQHF. CDR3 nucleotides: TGTGCCAGCAGTTTACGCTATGAGGGAAATAGCAATCAGCCCCAGCATTTT.

V is TRBV3-1 (or the pseudogene TRBV3-2) and J is TRBJ1-1, with a weak D call TRBD1 (5 bases). Between the trimmed V and J ends, which lost 5 bases and 4 bases, there was a span of 14 bases. The length of the CDR3 is 14 residues. Germline CDR1 reads LGHDT; CDR2 reads YNNKEL (reference sequence). The CDR3 DNA is TGTGCCAGCAGCTACGGGGGTGCCTCCACTGAAGCTTTCTTT. It codes for CASSYGGASTEAFF.

The V call is TRBV29-1, the J call TRBJ2-1; 10 bases are shared with TRBD2. V was pared by 8 bases and J by 8 bases, with 9 bases of the junction left unmatched. CDR3 length: 13 residues. Germline CDR1 reads SQVTM; CDR2 reads ANQGSEA. CDR3 sequence: CSYKAGGRDEQFF. The CDR3 DNA reads as TGCAGCTATAAAGCGGGGGGGCGAGATGAGCAGTTCTTC.

The CDR3 DNA follows: TGTGCCAGCAGGGTGGGCGGGTCTTATCAAGAGACCCAGTACTTC. Its protein is CASRVGGSYQETQYF. V is TRBV2 and J is TRBJ2-5, with D possibly being TRBD2 (5 bases). Trimming removed 6 bases from V and 2 bases from J, with 16 bases in between. This CDR3 is built from 15 residues. Germline CDR1 reads SNHLY; CDR2 reads FYNNEI.

This clone has just a few counts. In DNA form, the CDR3 reads TGTGCCAGCAGTTACTCTGCAGGGGGCCTCGATGGCTACACCTTC. Residues: CASSYSAGGLDGYTF. The J gene is TRBJ1-2, the V gene TRBV6-6, with 8 nucleotides matching TRBD1. Unmatched junction bases numbered 6, after V lost 0 bases and J lost 6 bases. The CDR3 contains 15 residues. Germline V gene sequence: CDR1 MNHNY, CDR2 SVGAGI (reference sequence).